These T cell receptor beta chains were read from a single sample in a study of shared clonotypes between healthy human individuals. Clones were sequenced by immunoSEQ multiplex PCR, and TCRdb holds only the in-frame ones, with some missing. The sample lists 70,000 to 95,000 clones, 60% to 65% seen once, with approximately 56% in the top ten. Sequenced: memory CD8+ T cells sorted from blood. These receptors originate from a man aged 25-45 years in good health. Both conserved end residues are trimmed from each CDR3. Each record gives: V gene, D gene, J gene, CDR3 protein. A D gene is named only where the DNA matches it firmly.

>TRBV9|TRBD2|TRBJ2-5
ASSQTDSGNQETQY
>TRBV5-6|NA|TRBJ2-3
ASSQLRDTISDTQY
>TRBV6-1|NA|TRBJ1-5
ASSIGFRVVQPQH
>TRBV7-3|NA|TRBJ2-1
ASSPRFENEQF
>TRBV9|TRBD1|TRBJ2-7
ASSPRTGVWEQY
>TRBV6-5|NA|TRBJ1-5
ASSYGTDGNQPQH
>TRBV28|TRBD1|TRBJ2-2
ASSQGARDTGELF
>TRBV18|TRBD2|TRBJ2-1
ASSPPSSGDYNEQF
>TRBV11-2|NA|TRBJ1-3
ASSRFSGNTIY
>TRBV25-1|NA|TRBJ2-7
ASRGSDSYEQY
>TRBV28|NA|TRBJ1-5
ATKTSHSNQPQH
>TRBV9|NA|TRBJ2-3
ASSVVGSGTDTQY
>TRBV19|NA|TRBJ2-1
ASSLTDASKGLYNEQF
>TRBV30|TRBD2|TRBJ2-7
AWSQGAGAPEQY
>TRBV5-4|TRBD2|TRBJ2-3
ASSPGLDSTDTQY
>TRBV6-6|NA|TRBJ2-1
ASSSTSFEQF
>TRBV7-2|NA|TRBJ1-5
ASSLSGNQPQH
>TRBV5-1|NA|TRBJ1-4
ASSLRPRDEKLF
>TRBV28|NA|TRBJ2-2
ASSTPRLVLELF
>TRBV2|TRBD2|TRBJ2-5
ASSSTLAGGPETQY
>TRBV5-8|NA|TRBJ2-6
ASSLGVDSGANVLT
>TRBV15|NA|TRBJ2-1
ATIEGEGSAFNEQF
>TRBV2|NA|TRBJ2-2
ASSDPGTTNTGELF
>TRBV28|NA|TRBJ1-1
ASSTPRGNLNTEAF
>TRBV25-1|NA|TRBJ2-2
ASSGLTGELF
>TRBV11-2|TRBD1|TRBJ2-1
ASSPSGTGDPEQF
>TRBV27|NA|TRBJ1-5
ASSLSPSSPQH
>TRBV30|NA|TRBJ2-3
AWSVIRESDTQY
>TRBV15|NA|TRBJ2-7
ATSSHRDRTAEQY
>TRBV28|NA|TRBJ1-5
ASMDRKDQPQH
>TRBV25-1|NA|TRBJ2-4
ASSDRAKNIQY
>TRBV18|TRBD2|TRBJ2-1
AGTSGSPASNEQF
>TRBV6-4|TRBD2|TRBJ2-1
ASSDSGTSGGQF
>TRBV27|TRBD2|TRBJ2-7
ASSLFGTTSFEQY
>TRBV5-1|NA|TRBJ2-1
ASSSLTAPYNEQF
>TRBV28|NA|TRBJ2-7
ASSPETYEQY
>TRBV5-5|NA|TRBJ2-7
ASSLSRGNYEQY
>TRBV4-1|TRBD2|TRBJ2-5
ASSQEAGVVAQY
>TRBV27|NA|TRBJ2-1
ASSLIAYNEQF
>TRBV28|TRBD1|TRBJ2-5
ASSFFGTAQETQY
>TRBV30|NA|TRBJ1-4
AYTRGGLELF
>TRBV29-1|TRBD1|TRBJ2-1
SVEGHRGESEQF
>TRBV7-9|TRBD1|TRBJ1-2
ASSFYDRGRNGYT
>TRBV7-9|NA|TRBJ2-5
ASSLTVETQY
>TRBV27|TRBD1|TRBJ2-7
ASSYKDRGIEQY
>TRBV7-2|TRBD2|TRBJ2-3
ASSFDSGGTDTQY
>TRBV25-1|TRBD1|TRBJ2-3
ASSEYQGTGAPDTQY
>TRBV28|NA|TRBJ1-4
ASSDDRVGGSKLF
>TRBV29-1|NA|TRBJ2-2
SVVDTLTGELF
>TRBV2|NA|TRBJ2-6
ASSEWQAGANVLT
>TRBV9|NA|TRBJ2-2
ASSGTTNTGELF